One and the same sample provided the 13 T cell receptor beta chains below, sequenced in a study of T cell repertoires in cytomegalovirus infection (dated by TCRdb to about 2019). These receptors have no identified antigens. This sample was sequenced with an Illumina HiSeq 1500. TCRdb applied fastp at Q25 and MiXCR to the public reads, then kept only in-frame beta chains. Duplicate CDR3 protein sequences are folded into a single record with the most common DNA and genes. The sample profile shows roughly 340,000 distinct CDR3 sequences; almost 30% of them were found once. Together, the top ten hold 20% of the sample. The treatment or condition label, as the study defines it: in vitro stimulation with specific CMV peptide epitopes to enrich CMV-specific T cells. The specimen comprised cultured PBMCs, sampled from culture after CMV antigen stimulation. Receptors were obtained from a human donor in good health (CMV status not recorded). Some clones in this sample may be carry-over from other donors' samples.

Notes on this clonotype: The junction and the germline gene differ at one end; a read error may be behind it. The chain joins TRBV28 to TRBJ2-5; a possible D gene is TRBD1 (5 bases). The V gene's germline CDR1 is MDHEN and CDR2 SYDVKM. This CDR3 region has 14 residues. The CDR3 reads CANSRPPKGETQYF. Here the CDR3 DNA reads TGTGCCAACAGTCGTCCTCCTAAGGGGGAGACCCAGTACTTC.

V and J are TRBV20-1 and TRBJ2-5, with unresolved D. The CDR3 loop spans 13 amino acids. V was shortened by 4 bases and J by 5 bases, with 14 bases between the two germline ends. The V gene's germline CDR1 is DFQATT and CDR2 SNEGSKA (reference sequence). The CDR3 coding sequence is TGCAGTGCTATGTATGGCGCCCTGGAGACCCAGTACTTC. Amino acid sequence: CSAMYGALETQYF.

The V and J genes are TRBV7-8 and TRBJ2-2; 7 bases match TRBD1. V was clipped by 6 bases and J by 7 bases; unmatched bases: 8. This CDR3 has 14 amino acids. Germline V lookup: CDR1 SGHVS, CDR2 FQNEAQ. CDR3 protein: CASRVQGWSGELFF. The CDR3 DNA reads TGTGCCAGCAGGGTACAGGGGTGGAGCGGGGAGCTGTTTTTT. Full variable domain (outside the CDR3, taken from reference TRBV7-8 and TRBJ2-2): GAGVSQSPRYKVAKRGQDVALRCDPISGHVSLFWYQQALGQGPEFLTYFQNEAQLDKSGLPSDRFFAERPEGSVSTLKIQRTQQEDSAVYLCASRVQGWSGELFFGEGSRLTVL.

The V and J genes are TRBV15 and TRBJ1-6; D uncertain. The V end lost 3 bases, the J end lost 14 bases, and 11 bases lay between the germline ends. Looked up from germline, CDR1 is LNHNV and CDR2 is YYDKDF (reference sequence). This CDR3 spans 12 amino acids. The DNA for the CDR3 is TGTGCCACCAGCAGGGATTTTAGCACCCTCCACTTT. The encoded protein is CATSRDFSTLHF. Combining the CDR3 with reference TRBV15 and TRBJ1-6 gives the whole variable domain DAMVIQNPRYQVTQFGKPVTLSCSQTLNHNVMYWYQQKSSQAPKLLFHYYDKDFNNEADTPDNFQSRRPNTSFCFLDIRSPGLGDTAMYLCATSRDFSTLHFGNGTRLTVT.

This chain links TRBV20-1 with TRBJ1-1, with 8 bases identical to TRBD1. This CDR3 has 13 residues. Germline-derived CDR1 and CDR2 are DFQATT and SNEGSKA (reference sequence). V was clipped by 3 bases and J by 2 bases; unmatched bases: 2. CDR3 DNA sequence: TGCAGTGCTAGGGGGACAGGTAACACTGAAGCTTTCTTT. This translates into CSARGTGNTEAFF.

This clonotype has just a few counts. The rearrangement joins TRBV12-5 to TRBJ1-4; TRBD1 might be the D (6 bases). V was pared by 7 bases and J by 8 bases, with 17 bases between. The CDR3 runs 14 residues. Germline-derived CDR1 and CDR2 are LGHNT and FRNRAP. CDR3 loop: CASAAGGHMEKLFF. CDR3 bases: TGTGCTAGTGCGGCGGGGGGGCATATGGAAAAACTGTTTTTT.

The chain combines TRBV6-5 with TRBJ1-1; no firm D call. Looked up from germline, CDR1 is MNHEY and CDR2 is SVGAGI. V gave up 10 bases and J gave up 1 base, with 13 bases separating them. The CDR3 covers 13 residues. CDR3 DNA sequence: TGTGCCACCCTCCGGGGTCGGAACACTGAAGCTTTCTTT. It encodes CATLRGRNTEAFF.

This clonotype was found a few times. The rearrangement uses TRBV4-1 and TRBJ1-3; D remains unclear. The CDR3 sequence is 15 residues long. Germline V gene lookup returns CDR1 MGHRA and CDR2 YSYEKL. V gave up 0 bases and J gave up 0 bases, with 6 bases separating them. This chain's CDR3 is CASSQEMFSGNTIYF. CDR3 coding DNA: TGCGCCAGCAGCCAAGAGATGTTCTCTGGAAACACCATATATTTT.

The chain couples TRBV11-3 to TRBJ2-7; D is perhaps TRBD2 (6 bases). From germline, CDR1 is SGHNT and CDR2 YENEEA. V shed 5 bases and J shed 5 bases, with 16 bases lying between them. The CDR3 sequence is 14 residues long. The chain's CDR3 is CASSGGLLSNEQYF. The CDR3 DNA is TGTGCCAGCAGCGGGGGACTTTTAAGTAACGAGCAGTACTTC.

The chain employs TRBV7-9 and TRBJ1-1, with D possibly being TRBD1 (5 bases). Trimming stripped 2 bases from V and 3 bases from J, with 16 bases between. Looked up from germline, CDR1 is SEHNR and CDR2 is FQNEAQ (reference sequence). The CDR3 has 16 amino acids. The CDR3 region has the DNA TGTGCCAGCAGCTTACGGCAGGGAGATGGGGACACTGAAGCTTTCTTT. Protein: CASSLRQGDGDTEAFF.

The chain carries TRBV20-1 and TRBJ1-5; no reliable D call. Germline CDR1 DFQATT, CDR2 SNEGSKA (reference sequence). With 8 bases removed from V and 6 bases from J, the gap between germline ends came to 20 bases. CDR3 size: 14 residues. The CDR3 bases are TGCAGTTTCCCCAACGCCTCCTCTTGTCAGCCCCAGCATTTT. Protein: CSFPNASSCQPQHF.

This clonotype has more than one count but fewer than ten. CDR3 nucleotides: TGTGCCAGCAGTGACGAGGACAGGGACGATGGTGATCAGCCCCAGCATTTT. Its protein is CASSDEDRDDGDQPQHF. The chain has TRBV6-4 and TRBJ1-5, with 8 bases aligning to TRBD1. The V gene's germline CDR1 is MRHNA and CDR2 SNTAGT. This CDR3 is built from 17 residues. The V and J ends lost 2 bases and 5 bases, in that order; junction bases with no gene match: 11.

CDR3 sequence reads: CASSRSARDTDTQYF. As DNA, the CDR3 is TGCGCCAGCAGCAGGAGCGCTCGCGACACAGATACGCAGTATTTT. V usage is TRBV5-1 and J usage is TRBJ2-3; D not resolved. The germline CDR1 and CDR2 sequences are SGHRS and YFSETQ. The V gene lost 4 bases and the J gene lost 2 bases, with 14 bases spanning the gap. CDR3 length: 15 amino acids.